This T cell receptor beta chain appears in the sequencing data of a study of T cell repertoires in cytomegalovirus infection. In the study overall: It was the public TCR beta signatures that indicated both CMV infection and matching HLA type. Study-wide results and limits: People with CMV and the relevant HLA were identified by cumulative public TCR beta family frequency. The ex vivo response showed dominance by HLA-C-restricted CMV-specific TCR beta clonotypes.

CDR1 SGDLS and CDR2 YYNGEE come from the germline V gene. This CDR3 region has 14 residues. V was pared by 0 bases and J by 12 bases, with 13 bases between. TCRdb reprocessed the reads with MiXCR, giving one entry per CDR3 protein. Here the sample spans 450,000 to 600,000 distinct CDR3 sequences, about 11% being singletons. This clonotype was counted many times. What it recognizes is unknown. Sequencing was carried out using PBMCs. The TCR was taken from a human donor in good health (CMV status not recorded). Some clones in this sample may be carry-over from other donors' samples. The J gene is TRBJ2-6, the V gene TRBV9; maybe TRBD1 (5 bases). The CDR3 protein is CASSVEGHSRVLTF. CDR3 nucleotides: TGTGCCAGCAGCGTAGAAGGACACTCCCGCGTCCTGACTTTC.